The 8 T cell receptor beta chains below were found in one sample sequenced in a study of T cell repertoires in cytomegalovirus infection. TCRdb reanalysed the reads using MiXCR and keeps one entry per CDR3 protein. Among about 150,000 distinct CDR3 sequences listed, about 15% were seen once. Specimen: CD8+ T cells from PBMCs. Receptor source: a human donor in good health (CMV status not recorded). Some clones in this sample may be carry-over from other donors' samples.

To note about this clonotype: This may arise from a read error, as a much more abundant clone is one base away. The chain couples TRBV7-8 to TRBJ2-5; D possibly corresponds to TRBD1 (5 bases). Germline lookup yields CDR1 SGHVS and CDR2 FQNEAQ. The CDR3 runs to 20 residues. Trimming pared 5 bases from V and 4 bases from J, leaving 32 bases between. Written as DNA, the CDR3 is TGTGCCAGCAGCCCAAGATCATCCAGGGAAGACCCCATATATGGAGAGACCCAGTACTTC. It is translated as CASSPRSSREDPIYGETQYF.

The chain combines TRBV9 with TRBJ1-3, with unresolved D. Germline values: CDR1 SGDLS, CDR2 YYNGEE. The CDR3 covers 16 residues. The V gene lost 1 base and the J gene lost 4 bases, with 15 bases spanning the gap. This chain's CDR3 is CASSVQPENTGNTIYF. The DNA for the CDR3 is TGTGCCAGCAGCGTACAACCAGAGAATACCGGAAACACCATATATTTT.

The rearrangement uses TRBV12-3 or TRBV12-4 and TRBJ2-5; 12 bases map to TRBD1. The CDR3 runs to 16 residues. J lost 4 bases, V lost 3 bases, and 6 bases had no gene match. The CDR3 protein is CASSFGTGGVAETQYF. DNA for the CDR3: TGTGCCAGCAGTTTTGGGACAGGGGGCGTCGCAGAGACCCAGTACTTC.

The V and J genes are TRBV2 and TRBJ1-2, with D hard to call. V was cut by 8 bases and J by 8 bases, with 18 bases left in between. Germline assignment: CDR1 SNHLY and CDR2 FYNNEI. CDR3 length: 13 amino acids. DNA for the CDR3: TGTGCCAGCCCAGGACTGGCCTTGGGGGGCTACACCTTC. This translates into CASPGLALGGYTF. Full variable domain (missing parts from reference TRBV2 and TRBJ1-2): EPEVTQTPSHQVTQMGQEVILRCVPISNHLYFYWYRQILGQKVEFLVSFYNNEISEKSEIFDDQFSVERPDGSNFTLKIRSTKLEDSAMYFCASPGLALGGYTFGSGTRLTVV.

This clonotype was seen at least ten times. V and J are TRBV7-8 and TRBJ2-1; no clear D gene. Germline V lookup: CDR1 SGHVS, CDR2 FQNEAQ. CDR3 length: 12 residues. V was pared by 0 bases and J by 5 bases, with 2 bases between. In DNA, the CDR3 is TGTGCCAGCAGCTTAGCGCACAATGAGCAGTTCTTC. Amino acids: CASSLAHNEQFF.

This chain uses TRBV20-1 with TRBJ2-2; D remains ambiguous. CDR1 is DFQATT, CDR2 SNEGSKA, per germline (reference sequence). V was shortened by 2 bases and J by 1 base, with 8 bases between the two germline ends. This CDR3 is built from 14 residues. CDR3 loop: CSARFLGNTGELFF. Here the CDR3 DNA reads TGCAGTGCTAGATTTTTGGGGAACACCGGGGAGCTGTTTTTT.

V and J are TRBV11-2 and TRBJ2-7; TRBD2 agrees at 9 bases. Losses at the gene ends were 5 bases for V and 3 bases for J; bases not matched to a gene: 20. The CDR3 has 19 residues. Germline V gene sequence: CDR1 SGHAT, CDR2 FQNNGV. CDR3: CASSDSGGVSGRPLYEQYF. CDR3 DNA: TGTGCCAGCAGCGACTCTGGGGGGGTAAGCGGGAGGCCCCTCTACGAGCAGTACTTC.

The J gene is TRBJ2-3, the V gene TRBV7-2; 9 bases match TRBD1. Germline CDR1 reads SGHTA; CDR2 reads FQGNSA. V lost 1 base, J lost 3 bases, and 5 bases stayed unmatched. The CDR3 runs 16 residues. In nucleotides, the CDR3 is TGTGCCAGCAGCTTAGTGGGGACAGGGAGAACAGATACGCAGTATTTT. Amino acids: CASSLVGTGRTDTQYF.